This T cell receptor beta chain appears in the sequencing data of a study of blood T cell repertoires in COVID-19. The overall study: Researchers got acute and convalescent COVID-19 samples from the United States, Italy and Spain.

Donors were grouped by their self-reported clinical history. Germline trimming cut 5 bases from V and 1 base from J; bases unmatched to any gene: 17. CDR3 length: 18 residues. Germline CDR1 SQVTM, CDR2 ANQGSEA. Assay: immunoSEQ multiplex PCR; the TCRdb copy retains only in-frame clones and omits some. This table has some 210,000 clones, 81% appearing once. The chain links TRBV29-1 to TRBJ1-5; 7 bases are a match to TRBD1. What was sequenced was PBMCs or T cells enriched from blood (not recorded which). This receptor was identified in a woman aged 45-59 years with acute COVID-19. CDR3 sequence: CSVQNRDRFLGSNQPQHF. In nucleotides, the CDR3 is TGCAGCGTTCAAAACCGGGACAGATTTTTAGGAAGCAATCAGCCCCAGCATTTT. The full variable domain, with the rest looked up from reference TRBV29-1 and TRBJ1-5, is SAVISQKPSRDICQRGTSLTIQCQVDSQVTMMFWYRQQPGQSLTLIATANQGSEATYESGFVIDKFPISRPNLTFSTLTVSNMSPEDSSIYLCSVQNRDRFLGSNQPQHFGDGTRLSIL.